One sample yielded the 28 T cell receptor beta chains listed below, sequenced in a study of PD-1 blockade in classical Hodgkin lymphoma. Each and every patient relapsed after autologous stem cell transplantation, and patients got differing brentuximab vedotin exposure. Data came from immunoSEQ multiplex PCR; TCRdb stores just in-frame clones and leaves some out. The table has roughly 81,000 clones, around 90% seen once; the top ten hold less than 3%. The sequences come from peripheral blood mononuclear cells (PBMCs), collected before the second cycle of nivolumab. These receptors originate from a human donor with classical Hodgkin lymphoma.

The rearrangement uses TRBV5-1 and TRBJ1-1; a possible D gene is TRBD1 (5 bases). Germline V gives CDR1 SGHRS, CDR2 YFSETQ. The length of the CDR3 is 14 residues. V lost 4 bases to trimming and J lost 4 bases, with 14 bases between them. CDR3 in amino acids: CASSISGRGTEAFF. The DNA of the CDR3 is TGCGCCAGCAGCATATCAGGGAGAGGCACTGAAGCTTTCTTT. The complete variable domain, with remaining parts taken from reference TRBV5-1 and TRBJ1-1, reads KAGVTQTPRYLIKTRGQQVTLSCSPISGHRSVSWYQQTPGQGLQFLFEYFSETQRNKGNFPGRFSGRQFSNSRSEMNVSTLELGDSALYLCASSISGRGTEAFFGQGTRLTVV.

The CDR3 sequence: CASSVTSDNEQFF. CDR3 in DNA: TGCGCCAGCAGCGTGACTAGCGATAATGAGCAGTTCTTC. The genes are TRBV5-1 and TRBJ2-1; 8 nucleotides line up with TRBD2. The V and J ends lost 4 bases and 7 bases, in that order; junction bases with no gene match: 4. Germline V gene data show CDR1 as SGHRS and CDR2 as YFSETQ. The CDR3 has 13 amino acids.

CDR3 sequence (DNA): TGTGCCACCAGCAGAGATTGGACAGGGGCGGGCGAGCAGTACTTC. It translates to CATSRDWTGAGEQYF. The rearrangement joins TRBV15 to TRBJ2-7; 9 bases are shared with TRBD1. V shed 0 bases and J 6 bases; nucleotides not matched to a gene: 6. Looked up from germline, CDR1 is LNHNV and CDR2 is YYDKDF (reference sequence). This CDR3 has 15 residues.

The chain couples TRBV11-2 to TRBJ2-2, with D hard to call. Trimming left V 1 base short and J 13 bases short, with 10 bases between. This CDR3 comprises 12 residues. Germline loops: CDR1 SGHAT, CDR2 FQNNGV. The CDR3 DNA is TGTGCCAGCAGCTTAGCGACCCTGGGGCTGTTTTTT. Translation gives CASSLATLGLFF.

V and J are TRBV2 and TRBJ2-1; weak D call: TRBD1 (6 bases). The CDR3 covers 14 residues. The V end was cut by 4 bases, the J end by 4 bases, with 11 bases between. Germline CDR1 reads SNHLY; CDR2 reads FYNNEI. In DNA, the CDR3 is TGTGCCAGCAGTGTGAACAGGGAGTACAATGAGCAGTTCTTC. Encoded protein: CASSVNREYNEQFF.

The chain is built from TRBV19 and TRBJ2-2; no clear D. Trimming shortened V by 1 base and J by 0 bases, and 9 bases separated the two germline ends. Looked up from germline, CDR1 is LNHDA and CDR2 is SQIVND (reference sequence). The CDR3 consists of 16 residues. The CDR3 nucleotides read TGTGCCAGTAGTATAGGGTCTGGGGCGAACACCGGGGAGCTGTTTTTT. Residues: CASSIGSGANTGELFF. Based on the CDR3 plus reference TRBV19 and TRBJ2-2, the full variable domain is DGGITQSPKYLFRKEGQNVTLSCEQNLNHDAMYWYRQDPGQGLRLIYYSQIVNDFQKGDIAEGYSVSREKKESFPLTVTSAQKNPTAFYLCASSIGSGANTGELFFGEGSRLTVL.

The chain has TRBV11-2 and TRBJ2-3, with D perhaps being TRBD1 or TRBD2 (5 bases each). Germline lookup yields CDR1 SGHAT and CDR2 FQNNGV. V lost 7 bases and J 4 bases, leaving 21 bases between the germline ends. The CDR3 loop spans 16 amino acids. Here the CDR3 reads CASNFGRDLGADTQYF. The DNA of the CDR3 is TGTGCCAGCAACTTCGGCCGGGACCTCGGCGCAGATACGCAGTATTTT.

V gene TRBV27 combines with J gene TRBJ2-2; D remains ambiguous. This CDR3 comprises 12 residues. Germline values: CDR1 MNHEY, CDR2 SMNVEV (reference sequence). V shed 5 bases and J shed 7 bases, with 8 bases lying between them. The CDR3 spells CASSPILGELFF. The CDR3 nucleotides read TGTGCCAGCAGTCCCATACTCGGGGAGCTGTTTTTT.

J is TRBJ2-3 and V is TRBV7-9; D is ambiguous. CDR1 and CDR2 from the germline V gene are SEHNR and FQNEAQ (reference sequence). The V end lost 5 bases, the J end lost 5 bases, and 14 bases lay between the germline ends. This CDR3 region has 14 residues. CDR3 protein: CASSLPHEEDTQYF. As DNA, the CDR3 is TGTGCCAGCAGCCTACCCCACGAGGAAGATACGCAGTATTTT.

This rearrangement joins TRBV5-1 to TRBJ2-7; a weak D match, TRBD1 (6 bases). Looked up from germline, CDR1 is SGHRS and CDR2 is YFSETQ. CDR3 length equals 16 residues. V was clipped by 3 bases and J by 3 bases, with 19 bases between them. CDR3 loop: CASSSEDDRIDYEQYF. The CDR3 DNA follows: TGCGCCAGCAGCTCAGAGGACGACAGGATAGACTACGAGCAGTACTTC. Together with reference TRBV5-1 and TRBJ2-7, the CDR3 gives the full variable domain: KAGVTQTPRYLIKTRGQQVTLSCSPISGHRSVSWYQQTPGQGLQFLFEYFSETQRNKGNFPGRFSGRQFSNSRSEMNVSTLELGDSALYLCASSSEDDRIDYEQYFGPGTRLTVT.

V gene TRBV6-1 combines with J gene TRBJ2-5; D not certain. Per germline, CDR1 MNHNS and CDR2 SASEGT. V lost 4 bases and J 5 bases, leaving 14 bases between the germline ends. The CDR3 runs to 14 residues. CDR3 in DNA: TGTGCCAGCAGTGCCTCCCTAGGGCAGGAGACCCAGTACTTC. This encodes CASSASLGQETQYF.

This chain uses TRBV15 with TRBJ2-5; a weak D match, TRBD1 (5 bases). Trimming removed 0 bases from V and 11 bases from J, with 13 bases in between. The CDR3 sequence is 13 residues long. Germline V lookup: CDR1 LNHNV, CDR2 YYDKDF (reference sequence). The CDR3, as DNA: TGTGCCACCAGCAGAGATTTGCCGGCAGGGCAGTACTTC. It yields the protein CATSRDLPAGQYF.

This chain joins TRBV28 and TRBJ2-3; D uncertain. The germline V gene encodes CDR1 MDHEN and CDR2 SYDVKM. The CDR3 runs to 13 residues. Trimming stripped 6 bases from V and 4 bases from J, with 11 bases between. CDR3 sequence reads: CASSFRKADTQYF. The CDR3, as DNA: TGTGCCAGCAGCTTTCGCAAAGCAGATACGCAGTATTTT.

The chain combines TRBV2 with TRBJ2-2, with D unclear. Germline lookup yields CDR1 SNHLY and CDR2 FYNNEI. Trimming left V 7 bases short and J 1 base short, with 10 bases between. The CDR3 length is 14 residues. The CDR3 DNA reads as TGTGCCAGCACGATAGAGATGAACACCGGGGAGCTGTTTTTT. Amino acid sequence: CASTIEMNTGELFF.

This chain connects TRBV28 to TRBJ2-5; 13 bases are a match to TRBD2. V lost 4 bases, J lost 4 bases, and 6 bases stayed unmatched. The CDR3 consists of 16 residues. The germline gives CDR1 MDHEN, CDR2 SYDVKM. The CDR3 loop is CASSSRTSGSRETQYF. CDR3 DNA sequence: TGTGCCAGCAGTTCCCGGACTAGCGGGAGCCGAGAGACCCAGTACTTC.

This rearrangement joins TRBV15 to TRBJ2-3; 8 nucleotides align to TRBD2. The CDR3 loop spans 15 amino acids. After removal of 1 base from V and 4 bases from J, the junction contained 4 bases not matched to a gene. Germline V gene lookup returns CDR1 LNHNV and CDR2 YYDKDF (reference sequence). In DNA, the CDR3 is TGTGCCACCAGCAGAGCGGGGCGGGAGGCAGATACGCAGTATTTT. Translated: CATSRAGREADTQYF.

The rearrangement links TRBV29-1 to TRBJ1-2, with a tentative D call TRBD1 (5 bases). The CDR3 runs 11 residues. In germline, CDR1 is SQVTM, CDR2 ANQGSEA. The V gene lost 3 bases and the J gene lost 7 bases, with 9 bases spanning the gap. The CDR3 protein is CSVDRAIGYTF. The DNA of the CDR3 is TGCAGCGTTGACAGGGCTATTGGCTACACCTTC.

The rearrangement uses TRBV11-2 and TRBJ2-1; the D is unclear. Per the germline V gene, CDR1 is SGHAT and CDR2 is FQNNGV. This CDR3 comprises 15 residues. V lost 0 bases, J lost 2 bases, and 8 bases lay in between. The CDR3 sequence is CASSLDSGPYNEQFF. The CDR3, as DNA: TGTGCCAGCAGCTTAGATTCAGGCCCCTACAATGAGCAGTTCTTC.

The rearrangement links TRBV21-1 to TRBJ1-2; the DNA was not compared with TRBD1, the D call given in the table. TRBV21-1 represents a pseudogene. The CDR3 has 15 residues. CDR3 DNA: TGTGCCAGCAGCGCCCGGGTAGGGGGCCTCTATGGCTACACCTTC. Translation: CASSARVGGLYGYTF.

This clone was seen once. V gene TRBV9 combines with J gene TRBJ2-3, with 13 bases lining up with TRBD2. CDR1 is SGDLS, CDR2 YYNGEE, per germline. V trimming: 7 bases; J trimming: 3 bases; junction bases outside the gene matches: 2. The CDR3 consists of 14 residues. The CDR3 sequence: CASGTSGVTDTQYF. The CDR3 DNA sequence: TGTGCCAGCGGGACTAGCGGGGTTACAGATACGCAGTATTTT.

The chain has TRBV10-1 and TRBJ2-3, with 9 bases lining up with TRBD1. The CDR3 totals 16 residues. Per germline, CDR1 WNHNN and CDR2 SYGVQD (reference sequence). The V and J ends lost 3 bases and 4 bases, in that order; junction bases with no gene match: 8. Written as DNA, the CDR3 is TGCGCCAGCAGTGATCCTCCGGGACAGGGTCCAGATACGCAGTATTTT. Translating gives CASSDPPGQGPDTQYF.

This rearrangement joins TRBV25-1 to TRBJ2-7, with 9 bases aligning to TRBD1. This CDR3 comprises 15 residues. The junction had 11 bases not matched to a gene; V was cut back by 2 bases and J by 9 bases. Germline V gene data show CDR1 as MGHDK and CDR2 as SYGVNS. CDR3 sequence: CASSEDSGTGYRQYF. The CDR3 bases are TGTGCCAGCAGTGAAGATTCCGGGACAGGGTATCGGCAGTACTTC.

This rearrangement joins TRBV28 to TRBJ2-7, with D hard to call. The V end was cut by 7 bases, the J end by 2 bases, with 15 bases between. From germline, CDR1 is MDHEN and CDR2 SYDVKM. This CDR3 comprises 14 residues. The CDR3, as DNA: TGTGCCAGCAAATCCGCCTTCCCGACCTACGAGCAGTACTTC. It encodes CASKSAFPTYEQYF.

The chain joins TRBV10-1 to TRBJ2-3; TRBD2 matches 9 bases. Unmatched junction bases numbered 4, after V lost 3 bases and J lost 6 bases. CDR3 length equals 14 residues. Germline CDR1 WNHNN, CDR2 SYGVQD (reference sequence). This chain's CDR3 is CASSDSGRGDTQYF. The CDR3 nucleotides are TGCGCCAGCAGTGATAGCGGGAGAGGCGATACGCAGTATTTT.

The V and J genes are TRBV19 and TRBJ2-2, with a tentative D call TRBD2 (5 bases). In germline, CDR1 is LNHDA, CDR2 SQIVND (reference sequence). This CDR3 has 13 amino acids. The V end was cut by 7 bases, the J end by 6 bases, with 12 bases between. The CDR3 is CASTEGWAGELFF. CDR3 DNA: TGTGCCAGTACTGAGGGCTGGGCCGGGGAGCTGTTTTTT.

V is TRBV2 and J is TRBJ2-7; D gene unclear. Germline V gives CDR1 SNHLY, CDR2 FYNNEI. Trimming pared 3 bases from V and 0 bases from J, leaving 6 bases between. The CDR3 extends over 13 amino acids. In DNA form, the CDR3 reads TGTGCCAGCAGTGATACGTTCTCCTACGAGCAGTACTTC. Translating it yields CASSDTFSYEQYF.

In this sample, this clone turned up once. CDR3 amino acids: CASSRDRPLSYEQYF. The CDR3 DNA is TGTGCCAGCAGTCGCGACAGGCCCTTATCCTACGAGCAGTACTTC. The rearrangement links TRBV6-1 to TRBJ2-7, with D maybe TRBD1 (6 bases). CDR3 size: 15 residues. V shed 5 bases and J shed 1 base, with 15 bases lying between them. Germline V gives CDR1 MNHNS, CDR2 SASEGT.

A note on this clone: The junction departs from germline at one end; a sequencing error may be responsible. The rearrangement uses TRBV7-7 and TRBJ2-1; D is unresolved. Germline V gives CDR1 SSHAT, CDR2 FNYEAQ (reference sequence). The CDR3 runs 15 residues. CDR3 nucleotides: TGTGCTAGCAGCTTAGAATTTGGGATCTACAATGAGCAGTTCTTC. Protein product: CASSLEFGIYNEQFF.